Listed here are 8 T cell receptor beta chains from one sample, sequenced in a study of monozygotic twins with cystic fibrosis. Some clones are missing from TCRdb's copy, which holds only in-frame ones; the method was immunoSEQ multiplex PCR. In the table there are tens of thousands of clones, around 81% of which are singletons. The sample consisted of blood. The receptors were sampled from a girl aged 2 to 9 with cystic fibrosis.

The chain employs TRBV18 and TRBJ2-5; D is uncertain. The CDR3 sequence is 17 residues long. The V end lost 0 bases, the J end lost 1 base, and 15 bases lay between the germline ends. CDR1 is KGHSH and CDR2 is LQKENI in the germline V gene. CDR3 DNA: TGTGCCAGCTCACCACCATCCGGGTCCAGTGGCCAAGAGACCCAGTACTTC. This gives the protein CASSPPSGSSGQETQYF.

The V call is TRBV7-2, the J call TRBJ1-5; TRBD1 might be the D (5 bases). With 4 bases removed from V and 7 bases from J, the gap between germline ends came to 14 bases. The CDR3 contains 14 residues. Per germline, CDR1 SGHTA and CDR2 FQGNSA. This CDR3 reads CASSSVGVGQPQHF. In DNA, the CDR3 is TGTGCCAGCAGCTCCGTGGGGGTAGGGCAGCCCCAGCATTTT.

This rearrangement joins TRBV28 to TRBJ2-7, with TRBD2 matching over 10 bases. Germline V lookup: CDR1 MDHEN, CDR2 SYDVKM. The J segment lost 4 bases and the V segment lost 8 bases, leaving 11 bases of the junction unmatched. This CDR3 region has 15 residues. The CDR3 spells CASLDEGLARYEQYF. The CDR3, as DNA: TGTGCCAGCCTCGACGAGGGACTAGCGAGGTACGAGCAGTACTTC.

The chain employs TRBV29-1 and TRBJ2-3; 14 nucleotides agree with TRBD2. In germline, CDR1 is SQVTM, CDR2 ANQGSEA. The V gene end was trimmed by 3 bases and the J gene end by 5 bases; junction bases not matched to a gene: 4. The CDR3 sequence is 15 residues long. The CDR3 reads CSVEGLAGAIDTQYF. Here the CDR3 DNA reads TGCAGCGTTGAGGGACTAGCGGGAGCAATAGATACGCAGTATTTT.

The V call is TRBV6-1, the J call TRBJ1-1; 8 nucleotides align to TRBD1. The V gene's germline CDR1 is MNHNS and CDR2 SASEGT. CDR3 length: 13 residues. The trim removed 6 bases at V and 5 bases at J, leaving 5 bases unmatched. The CDR3 DNA reads TGTGCCAGCAGAGGACAGGGTGGGACTGAAGCTTTCTTT. This codes for CASRGQGGTEAFF.

Points on this clone: The sample carries other DNA sequences with the same CDR3. The chain recombines TRBV30 with TRBJ2-7; 11 positions match TRBD1. Germline CDR1 and CDR2: GTSNPN and SVGIG (reference sequence). This CDR3 is built from 14 residues. V was pared by 2 bases and J by 3 bases, with 3 bases of the junction left unmatched. The CDR3 DNA reads as TGTGCCTGGAGTACCGGGACAGGGGGCTACGAGCAGTACTTC. This sequence encodes CAWSTGTGGYEQYF. The full variable domain, its missing parts supplied by reference TRBV30 and TRBJ2-7, is SQTIHQWPATLVQPVGSPLSLECTVEGTSNPNLYWYRQAAGRGLQLLFYSVGIGQISSEVPQNLSASRPQDRQFILSSKKLLLSDSGFYLCAWSTGTGGYEQYFGPGTRLTVT.

The V gene is TRBV20-1, the J gene TRBJ2-7; D unclear. The CDR3 is 11 residues long. Looked up from germline, CDR1 is DFQATT and CDR2 is SNEGSKA (reference sequence). V was clipped by 3 bases and J by 4 bases, with 7 bases between them. The CDR3 nucleotides are TGCAGTGCTAGGGCAAGATACGAGCAGTACTTC. Translated, it gives CSARARYEQYF.

The V and J genes are TRBV28 and TRBJ2-3, with D possibly being TRBD2 (6 bases). V lost 4 bases and J lost 0, with 17 bases in between. CDR1 and CDR2 from the germline V gene are MDHEN and SYDVKM. The CDR3 runs 17 residues. This chain's CDR3 is CASSSVEVAESTDTQYF. The CDR3 DNA follows: TGTGCCAGCAGTTCCGTAGAGGTAGCGGAAAGCACAGATACGCAGTATTTT.